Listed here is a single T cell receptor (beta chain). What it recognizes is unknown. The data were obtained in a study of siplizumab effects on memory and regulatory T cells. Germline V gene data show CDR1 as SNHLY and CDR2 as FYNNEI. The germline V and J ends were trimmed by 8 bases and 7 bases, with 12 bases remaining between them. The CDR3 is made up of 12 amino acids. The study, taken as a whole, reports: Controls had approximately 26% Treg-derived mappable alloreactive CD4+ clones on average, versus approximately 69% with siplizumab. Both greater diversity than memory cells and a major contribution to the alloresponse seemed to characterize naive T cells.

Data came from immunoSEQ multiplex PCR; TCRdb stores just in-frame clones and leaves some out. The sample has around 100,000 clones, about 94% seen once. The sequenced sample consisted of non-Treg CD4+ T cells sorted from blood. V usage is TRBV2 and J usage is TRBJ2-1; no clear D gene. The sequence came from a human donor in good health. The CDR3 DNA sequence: TGTGCCAGCGCAACCGATCCAAATGAGCAGTTCTTC. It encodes CASATDPNEQFF.